This is a list of T cell receptor beta chains from one sample in a study of T cell responses to AZD1222 COVID-19 vaccine. Profiled with immunoSEQ multiplex PCR; TCRdb holds only in-frame clones, not every one. In the table there are some 120,000 clones, approximately 88% of which are singletons. Material: peripheral blood, obtained on day 0 of AZD1222 vaccination. The receptors were sampled from an adult in good health. The CDR3 runs from the conserved cysteine through the conserved F or W. D genes are given only for firm matches. A row's size may be missing; if present it is once, few, many or a size class.

TRBD2 TRBJ2-1 once TRBV29-1 CSVLGLAGAYNEQFF TGCAGCGTTCTTGGACTAGCGGGAGCTTACAATGAGCAGTTCTTC
TRBD1 TRBJ2-2 NA TRBV6-5 CASRGTGPNTGELFF TGTGCCAGCAGGGGGACAGGGCCGAACACCGGGGAGCTGTTTTTT
NA TRBJ1-5 NA TRBV4-1 CASSQRQLGNQPQHF TGCGCCAGCAGCCAGCGACAGTTAGGCAATCAGCCCCAGCATTTT
NA TRBJ1-4 NA TRBV25-1 CASSDRGRRVSTNEKLFF TGTGCCAGCAGTGATCGTGGTCGTCGAGTTTCCACTAATGAAAAACTGTTTTTT
TRBD1 TRBJ1-5 NA TRBV11-2 CASSKNRGSNQPQHF TGTGCCAGCAGCAAAAACAGGGGGAGCAATCAGCCCCAGCATTTT
NA TRBJ1-5 NA TRBV3-1/TRBV3-2 CASSQDYGVQPQHF TGTGCCAGCAGCCAAGATTACGGGGTTCAGCCCCAGCATTTT
TRBD1 TRBJ2-5 NA TRBV7-3 CASSPTGQGTETQYF TGTGCCAGCAGTCCTACTGGACAGGGGACGGAGACCCAGTACTTC
TRBD1 TRBJ1-2 NA TRBV15 CATSRGQDEVFNYGYTF TGTGCCACCAGCAGGGGACAGGACGAGGTTTTTAACTATGGCTACACCTTC
TRBD1 TRBJ2-7 NA TRBV29-1 CSVGHRDARDRNEQYF TGCAGCGTTGGCCACCGAGATGCGAGGGACAGGAACGAGCAGTACTTC
TRBD2 TRBJ2-5 NA TRBV30 CAWSEEGTRFRETQYF TGTGCCTGGAGTGAGGAGGGGACTAGGTTTAGAGAGACCCAGTACTTC
NA TRBJ2-7 NA TRBV7-2 CASKSPNSYEQYF TGTGCCAGCAAAAGCCCAAACAGTTACGAGCAGTACTTC
NA TRBJ1-1 NA TRBV11-3 CASSQGHSGTEAFF TGTGCCAGCAGTCAGGGACATTCGGGGACCGAAGCTTTCTTT
NA TRBJ2-6 once TRBV7-3 CASSPPKLGSGANVLTF TGTGCCAGCAGCCCACCTAAGCTCGGATCTGGGGCCAACGTCCTGACTTTC
TRBD2 TRBJ2-7 few TRBV4-1 CASSQEIGGGARNEQYF TGCGCCAGCAGCCAAGAAATAGGCGGGGGGGCTAGAAACGAGCAGTACTTC
NA TRBJ1-2 NA TRBV29-1 CSVEVQGTVGYTF TGCAGCGTTGAAGTGCAGGGGACGGTTGGCTACACCTTC
TRBD1 TRBJ2-7 NA TRBV5-1 CANSPGQNYEQYF TGCGCCAACAGCCCGGGACAGAACTACGAGCAGTACTTC
TRBD2 TRBJ2-7 NA TRBV4-3 CASSQDFVTSGNYEQYF TGCGCCAGCAGCCAAGATTTCGTGACTAGCGGAAACTACGAGCAGTACTTC
NA TRBJ2-3 NA TRBV9 CASSEDALRTDTQYF TGTGCCAGCAGCGAGGACGCCCTGAGGACAGATACGCAGTATTTT
TRBD2 TRBJ2-2 NA TRBV5-1 CASSFLTSLNTGELFF TGCGCCAGCAGCTTTTTGACTAGCTTGAACACCGGGGAGCTGTTTTTT
TRBD2 TRBJ2-7 NA TRBV3-1/TRBV3-2 CASSPLAGSSYEQYF TGTGCCAGCAGCCCTTTAGCGGGGAGCTCCTACGAGCAGTACTTC
NA TRBJ2-5 NA TRBV5-1 CASSLWTSKETQYF TGCGCCAGCAGCTTGTGGACCTCTAAAGAGACCCAGTACTTC
NA TRBJ1-1 NA TRBV19 CASCLGMNTEAFF TGTGCCAGTTGTCTAGGAATGAACACTGAAGCTTTCTTT
TRBD1 TRBJ1-3 NA TRBV29-1 CSVDGRQGSGNTIYF TGCAGCGTGGATGGACGACAGGGCTCTGGAAACACCATATATTTT
TRBD1 TRBJ1-2 NA TRBV5-5 CASSLGQELNYGYTF TGTGCCAGCAGCCTAGGACAGGAACTTAACTATGGCTACACCTTC
TRBD1 TRBJ1-5 once TRBV2 CASSVGQGAGQPQHF TGTGCCAGCAGTGTAGGACAGGGGGCAGGACAGCCCCAGCATTTT
TRBD1 TRBJ2-6 once TRBV5-1 CASSFRAQGSGANVLTF TGCGCCAGCAGCTTCCGAGCACAGGGGTCTGGGGCCAACGTCCTGACTTTC
NA TRBJ1-4 NA TRBV7-2 CASSRRGQTSNEKLFF TGTGCCAGCAGCCGCAGGGGCCAAACTTCTAATGAAAAACTGTTTTTT
NA TRBJ2-2 NA TRBV5-8 CASSRLTGWAGELFF TGTGCCAGCAGCCGTTTGACAGGCTGGGCCGGGGAGCTGTTTTTT
TRBD1 TRBJ1-2 once TRBV14 CASSQDPQGARGYTF TGTGCCAGCAGCCAAGATCCCCAGGGGGCGAGAGGCTACACCTTC
NA TRBJ1-2 NA TRBV19 CASTPTGINYGYTF TGTGCCAGTACCCCGACAGGTATTAACTATGGCTACACCTTC
NA TRBJ2-7 NA TRBV6-2/TRBV6-3 CASSHSGGHPSSEQYF TGTGCCAGCAGCCACAGCGGTGGGCATCCCTCCTCCGAGCAGTACTTC
NA TRBJ2-5 NA TRBV2 CASTLKETQYF TGTGCCAGCACCCTAAAAGAGACCCAGTACTTC
NA TRBJ1-1 NA TRBV28 CASSLSRVPPEAFF TGTGCCAGCAGTTTATCGCGGGTGCCTCCTGAGGCTTTCTTT
NA TRBJ2-1 NA TRBV9 CASSVELVSYNEQFF TGTGCCAGCAGCGTAGAACTAGTCTCCTACAATGAGCAGTTCTTC
NA TRBJ1-1 few TRBV6-5 CASSYRRLNTEAFF TGTGCCAGCAGTTACCGAAGATTGAACACTGAAGCTTTCTTT
NA TRBJ1-1 NA TRBV7-6 CASRQRADTEAFF TGTGCCAGCCGCCAGAGGGCGGACACTGAAGCTTTCTTT
NA TRBJ1-1 NA TRBV7-8 CASSLGGPNTEAFF TGTGCCAGCAGCTTGGGGGGACCGAACACTGAAGCTTTCTTT
NA TRBJ1-2 once TRBV28 CASGGNRDYGYTF TGTGCCAGCGGGGGAAACAGGGATTATGGCTACACCTTC
TRBD2 TRBJ2-3 NA TRBV3-1/TRBV3-2 CASSQGRLAGGTDTQYF TGTGCCAGCAGCCAAGGACGACTAGCGGGGGGCACAGATACGCAGTATTTT
NA TRBJ1-3 NA TRBV6-5 CASSYPGRRSGNTIYF TGTGCCAGCAGTTACCCGGGTCGACGGTCTGGAAACACCATATATTTT
NA TRBJ2-7 NA TRBV7-7 CASPPVPEQYF TGTGCTAGCCCCCCGGTCCCCGAGCAGTACTTC
TRBD1 TRBJ1-6 NA TRBV5-1 CASSPGQNYNSPLHF TGCGCCAGCAGCCCGGGACAGAACTATAATTCACCCCTCCACTTT